These 9 T cell receptor beta chains originate from one sample sequenced in a study of cytotoxic CD8 clonotypes in ibrutinib-treated CLL. Sequencing was performed with immunoSEQ multiplex PCR; in TCRdb, only in-frame clones are kept and a portion is missing. The sample contains some 290,000 clones, 80% of which appear only once. Sequencing used PBMCs, obtained before ibrutinib treatment. These receptors originate from a human donor with chronic lymphocytic leukemia.

The chain is built from TRBV9 and TRBJ2-5; TRBD2 agrees at 7 bases. CDR3 length equals 16 residues. V lost 0 bases to trimming and J lost 4 bases; unmatched junction nucleotides: 9. Germline loops: CDR1 SGDLS, CDR2 YYNGEE. The chain's CDR3 is CASSVVGGGPGETQYF. The CDR3 DNA reads TGTGCCAGCAGCGTAGTTGGGGGAGGGCCGGGAGAGACCCAGTACTTC. Variable domain in full (rest from reference TRBV9 and TRBJ2-5): DSGVTQTPKHLITATGQRVTLRCSPRSGDLSVYWYQQSLDQGLQFLIQYYNGEERAKGNILERFSAQQFPDLHSELNLSSLELGDSALYFCASSVVGGGPGETQYFGPGTRLLVL.

The chain employs TRBV5-6 and TRBJ2-7; 10 bases agree with TRBD1. With V trimmed by 2 bases and J by 6 bases, 8 bases remained unmatched. The CDR3 is 15 residues long. Germline loops: CDR1 SGHDT, CDR2 YYEEEE. CDR3 sequence reads: CASSLGGQGLVEQYF. The CDR3, as DNA: TGTGCCAGCAGCTTAGGGGGACAGGGGTTGGTCGAGCAGTACTTC.

The chain joins TRBV7-6 to TRBJ1-4; D unresolved. The CDR3 extends over 18 amino acids. V was cut by 1 base and J by 4 bases, with 19 bases left in between. Germline V lookup: CDR1 SGHVS, CDR2 FNYEAQ. The CDR3 DNA sequence: TGTGCCAGCAGCTTAGGCAGGAGGCGAGCGACAAATAATGAAAAACTGTTTTTT. Translating gives CASSLGRRRATNNEKLFF.

V is TRBV7-2 and J is TRBJ2-7; 9 bases map to TRBD2. J lost 0 bases, V lost 5 bases, and 8 bases had no gene match. CDR1 SGHTA and CDR2 FQGNSA come from the germline V gene. The CDR3 covers 16 residues. The CDR3 DNA sequence: TGTGCCAGCAGCCCTGGGACTAGCTTCAGCTCCTACGAGCAGTACTTC. As protein: CASSPGTSFSSYEQYF. The entire variable domain, with the rest obtained from reference TRBV7-2 and TRBJ2-7, is as follows: GAGVSQSPSNKVTEKGKDVELRCDPISGHTALYWYRQSLGQGLEFLIYFQGNSAPDKSGLPSDRFSAERTGGSVSTLTIQRTQQEDSAVYLCASSPGTSFSSYEQYFGPGTRLTVT.

The V and J genes are TRBV19 and TRBJ1-5; no clear D. V lost 5 bases to trimming and J lost 6 bases, with 11 bases between them. Germline CDR1 reads LNHDA; CDR2 reads SQIVND (reference sequence). The CDR3 is 13 amino acids. CDR3 amino acids: CASSPRGSQPQHF. In DNA, the CDR3 is TGTGCCAGTAGTCCCAGAGGGTCTCAGCCCCAGCATTTT.

As concerns this clone: Within the sample, other DNA sequences also encode this same CDR3. The gene calls are TRBV4-3 and TRBJ1-3, with TRBD1 matching 7 bases. The germline V gene encodes CDR1 LGHNA and CDR2 YSLEER. The CDR3 is 16 amino acids. With 0 bases clipped from V and 1 base from J, the junction kept 3 bases outside the gene matches. The CDR3 region has the DNA TGCGCCAGCAGCCAAGATCTGACAGGGTCTGGAAACACCATATATTTT. Amino acid sequence: CASSQDLTGSGNTIYF.

V gene TRBV7-2 combines with J gene TRBJ2-3, with TRBD2 identical over 9 bases. The germline V gene encodes CDR1 SGHTA and CDR2 FQGNSA. With V trimmed by 1 base and J by 2 bases, 4 bases remained unmatched. This CDR3 is 16 amino acids long. CDR3 bases: TGTGCCAGCAGCTTAGTAGCGGGAGTCCTCACAGATACGCAGTATTTT. This gives the protein CASSLVAGVLTDTQYF.

The chain uses TRBV30 and TRBJ1-5, with D unresolved. Germline V gene data show CDR1 as GTSNPN and CDR2 as SVGIG (reference sequence). The V end was cut by 1 base, the J end by 1 base, with 5 bases between. The CDR3 is made up of 13 amino acids. The CDR3 protein is CAWSARSNQPQHF. The CDR3 bases are TGTGCCTGGAGTGCTCGGAGCAATCAGCCCCAGCATTTT.

The chain recombines TRBV15 with TRBJ2-7, with no clear D. The germline V and J ends were trimmed by 1 base and 2 bases, with 9 bases remaining between them. This CDR3 is 14 amino acids long. Germline CDR1 is LNHNV and CDR2 is YYDKDF (reference sequence). The CDR3 is CATSRGATAYEQYF. The CDR3 nucleotides read TGTGCCACCAGCAGAGGGGCTACCGCCTACGAGCAGTACTTC.